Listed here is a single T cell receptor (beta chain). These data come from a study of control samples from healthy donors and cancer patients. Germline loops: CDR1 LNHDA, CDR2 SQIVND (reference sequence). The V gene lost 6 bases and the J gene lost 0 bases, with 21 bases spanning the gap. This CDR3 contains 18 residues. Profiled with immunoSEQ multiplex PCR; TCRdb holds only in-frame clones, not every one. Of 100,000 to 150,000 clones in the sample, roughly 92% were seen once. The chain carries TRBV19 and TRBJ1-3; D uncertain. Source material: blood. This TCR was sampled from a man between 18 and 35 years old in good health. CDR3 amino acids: CASSRDLGPFVSGNTIYF. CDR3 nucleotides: TGTGCCAGTAGCCGGGATTTGGGTCCGTTCGTCTCTGGAAACACCATATATTTT.